The rows below give T cell receptor beta chains drawn from one sample of a study of siplizumab effects on memory and regulatory T cells. TCRdb keeps only in-frame clones here, not all; method: immunoSEQ multiplex PCR. The table lists about 69,000 clones, 88% of them singletons. Sequencing was done on a sample of Tregs sorted from blood. Source of these receptors: a human donor in good health. CDR3s include the opening cysteine and the closing phenylalanine or tryptophan. A D gene is named only where the DNA matches it firmly. A row's size may be missing; if present it is once, few, many or a size class.

-	TRBV14	-	TRBJ2-1	TGTGCCAGCAGCCTATTCAAGAGCTCCTACAATGAGCAGTTCTTC	CASSLFKSSYNEQFF
-	TRBV7-2	-	TRBJ2-1	TGTGCCAGCAGCTTTAGCAGGGGGCAGTTCTTC	CASSFSRGQFF
-	TRBV19	-	TRBJ2-2	TGTGCCACCCGACTAGTGTTCACCGGGGAGCTGTTTTTT	CATRLVFTGELFF
medium-sized	TRBV7-8	TRBD1	TRBJ2-7	TGTGCCAGCAGCCTCCGGACAGGAAGCTCCTACGAGCAGTACTTC	CASSLRTGSSYEQYF
-	TRBV21-1	-	TRBJ2-2	TGTGCCAGCAGCAAAAATGACGGACCGCCCACCGGGGAGCTGTTTTTT	CASSKNDGPPTGELFF
-	TRBV5-1	-	TRBJ2-3	TGCGCCACCCATCCTGGCGGGACTAGCACAGATACGCAGTATTTT	CATHPGGTSTDTQYF
-	TRBV7-3	-	TRBJ1-1	TGTGCCAGCAGCTTAACTCCGGGTACCACTGAAGCTTTCTTT	CASSLTPGTTEAFF
-	TRBV29-1	-	TRBJ2-4	TGCAGCGTTGTTGGGGACCTACAGTACTTC	CSVVGDLQYF
-	TRBV7-9	-	TRBJ2-7	TGTGCCAGCAGGGGGGACATCCCCTACGAGCAGTACTTC	CASRGDIPYEQYF
-	TRBV6-1	-	TRBJ1-5	TGTGCCAGCACCGAAGGGCGGTGGGGGATGAGGGCCCAGCATTTT	CASTEGRWGMRAQHF
-	TRBV29-1	TRBD1	TRBJ2-5	TGCAGCGCCCGACAGGGGGTTTTGGAGACCCAGTACTTC	CSARQGVLETQYF
-	TRBV11-3	-	TRBJ2-1	TGTGCCAGCAGCTTAGTAGGCACGACCCAGGGTGAGCAGTTCTTC	CASSLVGTTQGEQFF